Sequencing of this TCR beta chain was carried out in a study of blood T cell repertoires in COVID-19. Study summary: Acute and convalescent COVID-19 specimens originated in the United States, Italy and Spain. PBMCs, B-cell-depleted T cells, or T cells were the source of the cDNA or gDNA that made up the material.

Trimming at V came to 3 bases and at J to 2 bases, leaving 6 bases not matched to a gene. The CDR3 consists of 16 residues. Germline V gene data show CDR1 as SGHAT and CDR2 as FQDESV (reference sequence). In Seattle, patients joined the study during active infection and were tracked longitudinally. The assay was immunoSEQ multiplex PCR, and TCRdb's table has in-frame clones only and misses some. The sample includes around 230,000 clones, 75% to 85% of them seen just once. Sequencing was done on a sample of peripheral blood. V usage is TRBV11-1 and J usage is TRBJ2-1, with TRBD1 matching 8 bases. This TCR derives from a man in his fifties or sixties with COVID-19, enrolled during active disease. The DNA of the CDR3 is TGTGCCAGCAGCTTCCGGACAGGGTATACCTACAATGAGCAGTTCTTC. The encoded protein is CASSFRTGYTYNEQFF.